This T cell receptor (beta chain) was identified in a study of cytomegalovirus exposure and HLA in healthy donors. Sequencing used immunoSEQ multiplex PCR; TCRdb keeps in-frame clones, though not all of them. The repertoire holds 130,000 or so clones, with 80% to 90% as singletons. The sequence came from a woman between 18 and 30 years old in good health and CMV-seronegative. Material: PBMCs.

CDR3 amino acids: CASTMAGTGVNEQYF. CDR3 DNA sequence: TGTGCCAGTACCATGGCCGGGACAGGGGTGAACGAGCAGTACTTC. The J gene is TRBJ2-7, the V gene TRBV19; 10 bases align to TRBD1. CDR1 LNHDA and CDR2 SQIVND come from the germline V gene (reference sequence). The CDR3 totals 15 residues. Trimming at V came to 7 bases and at J to 5 bases, leaving 11 bases not matched to a gene.